This T cell receptor (beta chain) appears in the sequencing data of a study of cytomegalovirus exposure and HLA in healthy donors. Primers: 60 Vbeta forward and 13 Jbeta reverse. Method: immunoSEQ multiplex PCR; TCRdb's copy keeps in-frame clones and lacks some. In the table there are about 120,000 clones, 50% to 65% of which are singletons. The CDR3 covers 15 residues. V lost 3 bases, J lost 3 bases, and 15 bases lay in between. CDR1 is MNHEY, CDR2 SMNVEV, per germline (reference sequence). Study-level findings and limits: Later work associated roughly 17,000 TCR beta sequences with HLA alleles at 0.05 false discovery rate.

This clone was detected a few times. Its target is not known. The chain has TRBV27 and TRBJ2-7; D is possibly TRBD1 (6 bases). The sequence derives from a woman between 40 and 50 years old in good health and CMV-seropositive. The sequenced material came from PBMCs. The CDR3 protein is CASSFSGTPNYEQYF. CDR3 DNA: TGTGCCAGCAGTTTCTCCGGGACACCGAACTACGAGCAGTACTTC.